These 17 T cell receptor beta chains came from one sample sequenced in a study of cytomegalovirus exposure and HLA in healthy donors. Primers for the PCR totalled 60 Vbeta and 13 Jbeta. Only in-frame clones appear in the TCRdb table, and some are missing; sequencing was by immunoSEQ multiplex PCR. The sample has about 140,000 clones, roughly 75% seen once. The sample taken for sequencing was PBMCs. Receptor source: a man aged 18 to 30 in good health and CMV-seropositive.

The rearrangement joins TRBV6-5 to TRBJ2-7; D might be TRBD1 (6 bases). Per germline, CDR1 MNHEY and CDR2 SVGAGI. V was pared by 6 bases and J by 3 bases, with 15 bases between. The CDR3 loop spans 14 amino acids. CDR3 sequence: CASRLYQQGYEQYF. Here the CDR3 DNA reads TGTGCCAGCAGACTATACCAACAGGGCTACGAGCAGTACTTC.

The J gene is TRBJ2-3, the V gene TRBV10-3; 10 nucleotides match TRBD1. With 2 bases clipped from V and 2 bases from J, the junction kept 1 base outside the gene matches. The CDR3 runs 15 residues. CDR1 ENHRY and CDR2 SYGVKD come from the germline V gene. The CDR3 spells CAISEGTGATDTQYF. CDR3 in DNA: TGTGCCATCAGTGAGGGGACAGGGGCCACAGATACGCAGTATTTT.

The J gene is TRBJ1-5, the V gene TRBV18, with 8 nucleotides matching TRBD1. This CDR3 spans 15 amino acids. The junction had 10 bases not matched to a gene; V was cut back by 6 bases and J by 6 bases. CDR1 KGHSH and CDR2 LQKENI come from the germline V gene. The CDR3 coding sequence is TGTGCCAGCTCGCCCACAGGGGGAGCGGTTCAGCCCCAGCATTTT. It encodes CASSPTGGAVQPQHF.

The CDR3 sequence: CSVWTSGTPRQFF. CDR3 DNA sequence: TGCAGCGTCTGGACTAGCGGGACGCCCCGGCAGTTCTTC. This chain uses TRBV29-1 with TRBJ2-1; 12 nucleotides line up with TRBD2. The germline V gene has CDR1 SQVTM and CDR2 ANQGSEA. The CDR3 loop spans 13 amino acids. Trimming cost V 6 bases and J 12 bases; bases outside gene matches: 9.

The genes are TRBV28 and TRBJ1-5, with unresolved D. The CDR3 covers 14 residues. The germline V and J ends were trimmed by 3 bases and 6 bases, with 12 bases remaining between them. Germline loops: CDR1 MDHEN, CDR2 SYDVKM. DNA for the CDR3: TGTGCCAGCAGTTTCGGGGTAGTGGGTCAGCCCCAGCATTTT. It yields the protein CASSFGVVGQPQHF. Complete variable domain (other parts from reference TRBV28 and TRBJ1-5): DVKVTQSSRYLVKRTGEKVFLECVQDMDHENMFWYRQDPGLGLRLIYFSYDVKMKEKGDIPEGYSVSREKKERFSLILESASTNQTSMYLCASSFGVVGQPQHFGDGTRLSIL.

J is TRBJ2-6 and V is TRBV5-1; D is undetermined. Germline CDR1 reads SGHRS; CDR2 reads YFSETQ. The CDR3 has 17 residues. Trimming cost V 0 bases and J 1 base, with 11 bases left between them. The CDR3 reads CASSLAYSMSGANVLTF. The CDR3 coding sequence is TGCGCCAGCAGCTTGGCGTACAGTATGTCTGGGGCCAACGTCCTGACTTTC.

V usage is TRBV4-1 and J usage is TRBJ2-1; 9 bases match TRBD1. Germline V lookup: CDR1 MGHRA, CDR2 YSYEKL. Trimming took 2 bases from V and 7 from J; bases not matched to a gene: 12. The length of the CDR3 is 17 residues. CDR3 DNA: TGCGCCAGCAGCCAATCGCTACAGGGGGCCAAAGGGAATGAGCAGTTCTTC. Translating it yields CASSQSLQGAKGNEQFF.

The chain uses TRBV6-5 and TRBJ1-1, with 7 bases that match TRBD1. The CDR3 runs 13 residues. After removal of 5 bases from V and 6 bases from J, the junction contained 6 bases not matched to a gene. Germline V gene sequence: CDR1 MNHEY, CDR2 SVGAGI. The CDR3: CASSHTGVAEAFF. In DNA form, the CDR3 reads TGTGCCAGCAGTCATACAGGGGTTGCTGAAGCTTTCTTT.

This sequence joins TRBV10-1 and TRBJ1-4; D unclear. Between the trimmed V and J ends, which lost 3 bases and 5 bases, there was a span of 7 bases. In germline, CDR1 is WNHNN, CDR2 SYGVQD (reference sequence). There are 13 residues in the CDR3. The CDR3 coding sequence is TGCGCCAGCAGTGATGTTTCGAATGAAAAACTGTTTTTT. The encoded protein is CASSDVSNEKLFF.

The V and J genes are TRBV4-1 and TRBJ2-7; tentatively, D is TRBD1 (7 bases). The CDR3 consists of 15 residues. Trimming cost V 6 bases and J 6 bases, with 21 bases left between them. CDR1 is MGHRA, CDR2 YSYEKL, per germline. This CDR3 is CASREIGNRGGEQYF. In DNA, the CDR3 is TGCGCCAGCAGGGAAATCGGTAACAGGGGAGGCGAGCAGTACTTC.

The J gene is TRBJ2-5, the V gene TRBV29-1; TRBD2 agrees at 7 bases. The CDR3 has 13 amino acids. After removal of 5 bases from V and 5 bases from J, the junction contained 8 bases not matched to a gene. The V gene's germline CDR1 is SQVTM and CDR2 ANQGSEA. DNA of the CDR3: TGCAGCGTTCCCTGGACTAGTCTTGAGACCCAGTACTTC. Protein sequence: CSVPWTSLETQYF.

The V call is TRBV19, the J call TRBJ2-1; D is perhaps TRBD2 (6 bases). V dropped 5 bases and J dropped 7 bases, with 12 bases sitting between them. Germline V gene data show CDR1 as LNHDA and CDR2 as SQIVND (reference sequence). The CDR3 covers 13 residues. As DNA, the CDR3 is TGTGCCAGTAGTGGCGGGATTTGGAATGAGCAGTTCTTC. This codes for CASSGGIWNEQFF.

The V gene is TRBV4-1, the J gene TRBJ1-1, with TRBD1 identical over 7 bases. The ends lost 0 bases at V and 4 bases at J; junction bases unmatched: 8. The CDR3 consists of 16 residues. Germline V gene sequence: CDR1 MGHRA, CDR2 YSYEKL. This CDR3 reads CASSQDPRGGRTEAFF. The CDR3 DNA is TGCGCCAGCAGCCAAGACCCCCGAGGGGGCCGCACTGAAGCTTTCTTT.

This chain connects TRBV27 to TRBJ2-2; tentatively, D is TRBD2 (5 bases). The CDR3 has 13 amino acids. Trimming removed 5 bases from V and 4 bases from J, with 8 bases in between. Germline-derived CDR1 and CDR2 are MNHEY and SMNVEV (reference sequence). In DNA form, the CDR3 reads TGTGCCAGCAGTCGGGGTGGCACCGGGGAGCTGTTTTTT. Amino acids: CASSRGGTGELFF.

The chain couples TRBV27 to TRBJ2-5; D possibly corresponds to TRBD2 (6 bases). Matching the DNA end better, TRBJ2-7 makes the J call doubtful. CDR3 size: 13 residues. The germline CDR1 and CDR2 sequences are MNHEY and SMNVEV (reference sequence). For the CDR3, the DNA is TGTGCCAGCACCTCCTGGGGAGGCTACGAGCAGTACTTC. This sequence encodes CASTSWGGYEQYF.

This clone was recorded a few times. V is TRBV7-9 and J is TRBJ2-6, with TRBD1 as a possible D gene (5 bases). The V gene lost 3 bases and the J gene lost 4 bases, with 7 bases spanning the gap. This CDR3 is 14 amino acids long. CDR1 is SEHNR and CDR2 is FQNEAQ in the germline V gene (reference sequence). The CDR3: CASSFRAGANVLTF. As DNA, the CDR3 is TGTGCCAGCAGCTTCAGGGCGGGGGCCAACGTCCTGACTTTC.

This clone occurred once. The J gene is TRBJ1-2, the V gene TRBV7-8; 10 nucleotides align to TRBD1. Per the germline V gene, CDR1 is SGHVS and CDR2 is FQNEAQ. Trimming cost V 4 bases and J 2 bases; bases outside gene matches: 1. The CDR3 length is 14 residues. The CDR3 region is CASSWGQGNYGYTF. CDR3 DNA sequence: TGTGCCAGCAGCTGGGGACAGGGGAACTATGGCTACACCTTC.